What follows is one T cell receptor (beta chain) and its context. Its specificity is not known. The data were taken from a study of PD-1 blockade in classical Hodgkin lymphoma. Background on the study: Nivolumab was administered to patients intravenously at 3 mg/kg every 2 weeks.

Relapses following autologous stem cell transplantation were seen in all patients, with brentuximab vedotin exposure varying. Responses achieved at best were complete response, partial response or progressive disease. CDR1 is SGHRS, CDR2 YFSETQ, per germline. The CDR3 sequence is 13 residues long. V was clipped by 7 bases and J by 4 bases, with 11 bases between them. General study findings and limits: It was reported that newly diagnosed patients had less baseline TCR diversity than healthy donors.

The method was immunoSEQ multiplex PCR; TCRdb's version includes in-frame clones alone and lacks a portion of them. The data show roughly 31,000 clones, about 71% seen once. This clonotype was sampled from a human donor with classical Hodgkin lymphoma. The chain recombines TRBV5-1 with TRBJ1-4; D is unclear. Specimen: peripheral blood mononuclear cells (PBMCs), collected before the second cycle of nivolumab. CDR3 nucleotides: TGCGCCAGCGCAGACGGTTATAATGAAAAACTGTTTTTT. Translating gives CASADGYNEKLFF.